Following are 10 T cell receptor beta chains from one sample sequenced in a study of blood T cell repertoires in COVID-19. Here immunoSEQ multiplex PCR was the method, and the copy in TCRdb shows in-frame clones only, minus some. The data hold some 100,000 clones, with about 82% observed a single time. The sample taken for sequencing was peripheral blood. These receptors all come from a human donor in a cohort sampled during active COVID-19.

V is TRBV6-2 or TRBV6-3 and J is TRBJ2-2, with D hard to call. Germline values: CDR1 MNHEY, CDR2 SVGEGT. V was pared by 1 base and J by 0 bases, with 12 bases between. The CDR3 is made up of 17 amino acids. Written as DNA, the CDR3 is TGTGCCAGCAGTTACTACGACAACTTCGCGAACACCGGGGAGCTGTTTTTT. Its translation is CASSYYDNFANTGELFF.

The chain links TRBV3-1 (or the pseudogene TRBV3-2) to TRBJ2-1, with D possibly TRBD1 on 6 matching bases. Trimming stripped 5 bases from V and 5 bases from J, with 13 bases between. CDR1 is LGHDT, CDR2 YNNKEL, per germline (reference sequence). CDR3 length: 14 amino acids. Here the CDR3 DNA reads TGTGCCAGCAGCTTAATCGACAGGAACAATGAGCAGTTCTTC. Protein: CASSLIDRNNEQFF.

With respect to this clone: The same CDR3 arises from other DNA sequences in this sample as well. The genes are TRBV28 and TRBJ2-7, with TRBD1 identical over 7 bases. Per germline, CDR1 MDHEN and CDR2 SYDVKM. This CDR3 is built from 13 residues. Trimming at V came to 4 bases and at J to 3 bases, leaving 3 bases not matched to a gene. The DNA for the CDR3 is TGTGCCAGCAGTTCGGGACAGAGCTACGAGCAGTACTTC. Translating gives CASSSGQSYEQYF.

This chain joins TRBV10-3 and TRBJ1-1; D call uncertain. Per germline, CDR1 ENHRY and CDR2 SYGVKD. Trimming took 1 base from V and 5 from J, leaving 11 bases between them. There are 14 residues in the CDR3. The CDR3 region has the DNA TGTGCCATCAGTGAGTGGACGGGGAAGACTGAAGCTTTCTTT. This gives the protein CAISEWTGKTEAFF.

The J gene is TRBJ2-7, the V gene TRBV5-6; D not resolved. This CDR3 is built from 13 residues. Germline V CDR1 and CDR2: SGHDT, YYEEEE. Trimming pared 1 base from V and 1 base from J, leaving 6 bases between. In DNA form, the CDR3 reads TGTGCCAGCAGCTTGCAGTGGTCCTACGAGCAGTACTTC. Its protein product is CASSLQWSYEQYF.

The rearrangement links TRBV5-1 to TRBJ2-7; D is unclear. CDR3 length: 16 amino acids. Trimming pared 0 bases from V and 0 bases from J, leaving 13 bases between. The germline V gene encodes CDR1 SGHRS and CDR2 YFSETQ. The CDR3 bases are TGCGCCAGCAGCTTGGAAGTGGCGGTATCCTCCTACGAGCAGTACTTC. Its protein is CASSLEVAVSSYEQYF.

The gene calls are TRBV4-2 and TRBJ1-1; D remains ambiguous. The CDR3 contains 14 residues. CDR1 LGHNA and CDR2 YNFKEQ come from the germline V gene. Between the trimmed V and J ends, which lost 0 bases and 8 bases, there was a span of 13 bases. The CDR3 DNA sequence: TGTGCCAGCAGCCAAGATCGGAGGTCAGCCGAAGCTTTCTTT. This translates into CASSQDRRSAEAFF.

The chain is built from TRBV5-4 and TRBJ2-4; 9 bases fit TRBD1. The CDR3 is 14 residues long. The germline gives CDR1 SGHNT, CDR2 YYREEE (reference sequence). V trimming: 5 bases; J trimming: 7 bases; junction bases outside the gene matches: 7. This chain's CDR3 is CASRDGTGLNIQYF. In DNA, the CDR3 is TGTGCCAGCAGGGATGGGACAGGGTTGAACATTCAGTACTTC. Combining the CDR3 with reference TRBV5-4 and TRBJ2-4 gives the whole variable domain ETGVTQSPTHLIKTRGQQVTLRCSSQSGHNTVSWYQQALGQGPQFIFQYYREEENGRGNFPPRFSGLQFPNYSSELNVNALELDDSALYLCASRDGTGLNIQYFGAGTRLSVL.

The chain links TRBV2 to TRBJ2-1; the match to TRBD2 covers 9 bases. The CDR3 totals 14 residues. Germline lookup yields CDR1 SNHLY and CDR2 FYNNEI. Trimming took 8 bases from V and 10 from J; bases not matched to a gene: 12. CDR3 in amino acids: CASLVAGGSYEQFF. CDR3 DNA sequence: TGTGCCAGCCTGGTTGCGGGGGGGAGTTACGAGCAGTTCTTC.

This rearrangement joins TRBV3-1 (or the pseudogene TRBV3-2) to TRBJ2-5; D gene ambiguous. The CDR3 loop spans 12 amino acids. Trimming left V 1 base short and J 7 bases short, with 7 bases between. Looked up from germline, CDR1 is LGHDT and CDR2 is YNNKEL (reference sequence). DNA of the CDR3: TGTGCCAGCAGCCAAGGTCGTAGGACCCAGTACTTC. Translated: CASSQGRRTQYF.